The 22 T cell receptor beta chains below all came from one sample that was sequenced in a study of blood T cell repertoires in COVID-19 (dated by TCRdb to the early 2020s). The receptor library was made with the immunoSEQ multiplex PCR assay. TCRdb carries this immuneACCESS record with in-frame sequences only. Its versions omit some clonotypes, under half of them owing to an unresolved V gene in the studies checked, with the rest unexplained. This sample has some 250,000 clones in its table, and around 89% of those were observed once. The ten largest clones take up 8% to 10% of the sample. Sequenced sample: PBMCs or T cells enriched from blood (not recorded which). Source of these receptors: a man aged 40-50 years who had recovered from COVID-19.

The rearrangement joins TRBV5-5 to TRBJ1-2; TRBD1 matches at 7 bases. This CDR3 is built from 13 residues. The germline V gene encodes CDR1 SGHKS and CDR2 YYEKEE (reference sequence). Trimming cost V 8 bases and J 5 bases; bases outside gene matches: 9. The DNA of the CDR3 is TGTGCCAGTACGACAGGGTTGAATTATGGCTACACCTTC. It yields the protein CASTTGLNYGYTF.

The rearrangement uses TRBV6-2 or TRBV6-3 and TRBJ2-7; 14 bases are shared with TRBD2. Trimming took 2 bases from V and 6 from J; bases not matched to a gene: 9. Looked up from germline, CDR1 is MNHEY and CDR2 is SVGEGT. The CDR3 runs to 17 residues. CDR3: CASSYTGTSGGLPEQYF. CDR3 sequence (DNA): TGTGCCAGCAGTTACACTGGGACTAGCGGGGGACTCCCCGAGCAGTACTTC.

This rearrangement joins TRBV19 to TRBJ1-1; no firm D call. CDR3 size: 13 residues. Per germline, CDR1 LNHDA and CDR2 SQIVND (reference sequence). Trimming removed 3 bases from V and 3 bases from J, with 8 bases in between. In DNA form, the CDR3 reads TGTGCCAGTAGTATGGGCCGGCACACTGAAGCTTTCTTT. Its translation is CASSMGRHTEAFF.

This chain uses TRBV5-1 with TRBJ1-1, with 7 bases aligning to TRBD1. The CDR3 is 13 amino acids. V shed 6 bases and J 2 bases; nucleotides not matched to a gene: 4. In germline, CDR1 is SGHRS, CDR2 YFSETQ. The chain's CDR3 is CASTNRGNTEAFF. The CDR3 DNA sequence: TGCGCCAGCACCAACAGGGGAAACACTGAAGCTTTCTTT.

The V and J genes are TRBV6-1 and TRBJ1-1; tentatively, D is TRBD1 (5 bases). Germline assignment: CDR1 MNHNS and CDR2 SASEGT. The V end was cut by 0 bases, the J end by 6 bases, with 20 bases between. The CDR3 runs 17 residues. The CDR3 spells CASSEAWGDLRAAEAFF. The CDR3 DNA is TGTGCCAGCAGTGAAGCGTGGGGGGATCTCCGGGCGGCTGAAGCTTTCTTT.

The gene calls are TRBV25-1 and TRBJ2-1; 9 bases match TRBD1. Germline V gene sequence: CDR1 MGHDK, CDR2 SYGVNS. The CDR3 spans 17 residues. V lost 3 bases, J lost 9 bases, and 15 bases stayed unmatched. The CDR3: CASSDETGTGYEFEQFF. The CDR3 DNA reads TGTGCCAGCAGTGATGAAACCGGGACAGGGTATGAATTTGAGCAGTTCTTC.

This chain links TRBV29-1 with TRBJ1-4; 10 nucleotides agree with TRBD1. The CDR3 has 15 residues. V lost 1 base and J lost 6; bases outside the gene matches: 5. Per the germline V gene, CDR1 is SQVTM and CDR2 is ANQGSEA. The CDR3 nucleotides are TGCAGCGTTGAAGGTTCGACAGGGGGCGATGAAAAACTGTTTTTT. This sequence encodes CSVEGSTGGDEKLFF.

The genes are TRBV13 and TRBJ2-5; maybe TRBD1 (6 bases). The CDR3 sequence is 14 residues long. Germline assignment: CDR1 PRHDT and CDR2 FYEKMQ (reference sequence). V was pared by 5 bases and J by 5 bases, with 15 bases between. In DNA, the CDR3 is TGTGCCAGCAGCCCCCCCCGGCAGGGGGAGACCCAGTACTTC. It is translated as CASSPPRQGETQYF.

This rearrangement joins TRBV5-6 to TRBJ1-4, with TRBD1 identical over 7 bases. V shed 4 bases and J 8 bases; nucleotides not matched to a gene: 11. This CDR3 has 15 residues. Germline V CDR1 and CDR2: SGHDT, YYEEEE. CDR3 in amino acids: CASSLGDREWEKLFF. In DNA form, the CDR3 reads TGTGCCAGCAGCCTCGGGGACAGAGAATGGGAAAAACTGTTTTTT. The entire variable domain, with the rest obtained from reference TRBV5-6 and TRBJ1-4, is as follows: DAGVTQSPTHLIKTRGQQVTLRCSPKSGHDTVSWYQQALGQGPQFIFQYYEEEERQRGNFPDRFSGHQFPNYSSELNVNALLLGDSALYLCASSLGDREWEKLFFGSGTQLSVL.

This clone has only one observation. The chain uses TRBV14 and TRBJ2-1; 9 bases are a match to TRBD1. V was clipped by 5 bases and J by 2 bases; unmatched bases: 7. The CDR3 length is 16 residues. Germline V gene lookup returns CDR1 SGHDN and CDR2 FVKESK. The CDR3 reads CASSYGTGRAYNEQFF. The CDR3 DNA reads TGTGCCAGCAGCTATGGGACAGGGAGGGCCTACAATGAGCAGTTCTTC.

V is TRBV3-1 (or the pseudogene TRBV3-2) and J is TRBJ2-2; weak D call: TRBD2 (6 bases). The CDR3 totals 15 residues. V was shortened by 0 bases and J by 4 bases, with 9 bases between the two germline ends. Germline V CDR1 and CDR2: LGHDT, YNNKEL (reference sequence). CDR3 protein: CASSQDGGFTGELFF. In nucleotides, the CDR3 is TGTGCCAGCAGCCAAGATGGGGGGTTCACCGGGGAGCTGTTTTTT.

In nucleotides, the CDR3 is TGTGCTAGTGGTTTGGCGGGACAGGGGGTATCGCAGTATTTT. Encoded protein: CASGLAGQGVSQYF. The J gene is TRBJ2-3, the V gene TRBV12-5; TRBD1 matches 11 bases. The length of the CDR3 is 14 residues. Trimming at V came to 1 base and at J to 10 bases, leaving 4 bases not matched to a gene. CDR1 and CDR2 from the germline V gene are LGHNT and FRNRAP.

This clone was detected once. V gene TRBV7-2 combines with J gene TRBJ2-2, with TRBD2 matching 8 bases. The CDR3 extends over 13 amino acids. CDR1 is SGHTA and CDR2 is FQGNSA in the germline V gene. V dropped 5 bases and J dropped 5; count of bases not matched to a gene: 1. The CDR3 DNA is TGTGCCAGCAGCACTAGCGGTACCGGGGAGCTGTTTTTT. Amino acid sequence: CASSTSGTGELFF.

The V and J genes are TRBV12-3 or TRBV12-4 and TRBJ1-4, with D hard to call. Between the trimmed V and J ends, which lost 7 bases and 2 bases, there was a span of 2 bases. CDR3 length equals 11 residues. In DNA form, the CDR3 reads TGTGCCAGCACTACTAATGAAAAACTGTTTTTT. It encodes CASTTNEKLFF.

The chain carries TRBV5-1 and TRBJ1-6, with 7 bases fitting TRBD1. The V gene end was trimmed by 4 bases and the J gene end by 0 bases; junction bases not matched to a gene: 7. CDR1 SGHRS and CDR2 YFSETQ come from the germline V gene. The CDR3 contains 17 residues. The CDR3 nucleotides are TGCGCCAGCAGCCGGGACAGTTTGAGCTCCTATAATTCACCCCTCCACTTT. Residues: CASSRDSLSSYNSPLHF. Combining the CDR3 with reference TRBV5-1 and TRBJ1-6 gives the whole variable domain KAGVTQTPRYLIKTRGQQVTLSCSPISGHRSVSWYQQTPGQGLQFLFEYFSETQRNKGNFPGRFSGRQFSNSRSEMNVSTLELGDSALYLCASSRDSLSSYNSPLHFGNGTRLTVT.

CDR3 in DNA: TGTGCCAGCTCACCCTCGACTAGCGGGAGCGCTAATGAGCAGTTCTTC. Translating it yields CASSPSTSGSANEQFF. The rearrangement joins TRBV18 to TRBJ2-1, with 12 bases that match TRBD2. V was pared by 3 bases and J by 7 bases, with 7 bases of the junction left unmatched. The germline CDR1 and CDR2 sequences are KGHSH and LQKENI. The CDR3 spans 16 residues. Variable domain in full (rest from reference TRBV18 and TRBJ2-1): NAGVMQNPRHLVRRRGQEARLRCSPMKGHSHVYWYRQLPEEGLKFMVYLQKENIIDESGMPKERFSAEFPKEGPSILRIQQVVRGDSAAYFCASSPSTSGSANEQFFGPGTRLTVL.

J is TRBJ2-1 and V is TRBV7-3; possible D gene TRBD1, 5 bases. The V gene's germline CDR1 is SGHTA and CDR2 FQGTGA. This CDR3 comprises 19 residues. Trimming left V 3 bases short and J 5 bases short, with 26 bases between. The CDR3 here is CASSFCFWPGLCWDNEQFF. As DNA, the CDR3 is TGTGCCAGCAGCTTCTGCTTTTGGCCAGGGCTCTGCTGGGACAATGAGCAGTTCTTC.

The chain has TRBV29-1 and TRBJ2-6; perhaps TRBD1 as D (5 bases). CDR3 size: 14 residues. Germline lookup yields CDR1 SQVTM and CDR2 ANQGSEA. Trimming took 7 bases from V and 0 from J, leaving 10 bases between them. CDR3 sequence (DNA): TGCAGCGCTGCGACAGTCTCTGGGGCCAACGTCCTGACTTTC. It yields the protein CSAATVSGANVLTF.

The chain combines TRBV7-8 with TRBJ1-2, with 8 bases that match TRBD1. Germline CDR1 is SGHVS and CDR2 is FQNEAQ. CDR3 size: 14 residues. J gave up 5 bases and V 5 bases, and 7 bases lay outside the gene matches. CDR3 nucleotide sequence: TGTGCCAGCAGCGTTCGACAGGGGTTATATGGCTACACCTTC. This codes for CASSVRQGLYGYTF.

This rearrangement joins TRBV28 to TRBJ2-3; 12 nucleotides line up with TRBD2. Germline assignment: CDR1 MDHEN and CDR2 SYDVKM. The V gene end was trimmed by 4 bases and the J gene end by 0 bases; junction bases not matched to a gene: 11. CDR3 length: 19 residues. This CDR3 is CASSSAVLAGGPSTDTQYF. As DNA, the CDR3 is TGTGCCAGCAGTTCGGCGGTACTAGCGGGAGGACCAAGCACAGATACGCAGTATTTT.

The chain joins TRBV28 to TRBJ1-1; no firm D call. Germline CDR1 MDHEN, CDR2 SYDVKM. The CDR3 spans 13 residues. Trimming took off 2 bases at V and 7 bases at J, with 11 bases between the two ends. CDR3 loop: CASSLRIAYEAFF. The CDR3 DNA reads TGTGCCAGCAGTTTAAGAATTGCGTATGAAGCTTTCTTT.

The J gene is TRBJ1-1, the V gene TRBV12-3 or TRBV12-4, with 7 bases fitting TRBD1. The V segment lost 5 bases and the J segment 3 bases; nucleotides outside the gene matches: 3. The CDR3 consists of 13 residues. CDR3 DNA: TGTGCCAGCAGTCACAGGGGAGACACTGAAGCTTTCTTT. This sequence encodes CASSHRGDTEAFF.